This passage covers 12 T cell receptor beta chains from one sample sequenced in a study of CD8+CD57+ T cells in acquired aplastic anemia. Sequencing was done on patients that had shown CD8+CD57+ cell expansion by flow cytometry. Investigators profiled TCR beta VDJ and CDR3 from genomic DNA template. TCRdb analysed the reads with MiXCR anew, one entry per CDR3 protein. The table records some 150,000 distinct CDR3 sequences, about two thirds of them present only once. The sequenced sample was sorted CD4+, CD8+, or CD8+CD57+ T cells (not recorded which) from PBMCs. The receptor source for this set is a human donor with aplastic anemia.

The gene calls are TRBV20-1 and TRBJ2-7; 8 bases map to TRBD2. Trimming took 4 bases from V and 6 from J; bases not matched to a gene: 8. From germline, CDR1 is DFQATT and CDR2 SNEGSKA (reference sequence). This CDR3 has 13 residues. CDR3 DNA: TGCAGTGCTAAAACGGGAGGGCCGGTCGAGCAGTACTTC. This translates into CSAKTGGPVEQYF.

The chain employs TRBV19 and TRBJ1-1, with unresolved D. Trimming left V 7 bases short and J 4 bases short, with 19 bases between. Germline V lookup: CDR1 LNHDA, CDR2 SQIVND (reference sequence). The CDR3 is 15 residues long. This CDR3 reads CASTFDHGRATEAFF. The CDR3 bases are TGTGCCAGTACCTTCGACCACGGGCGTGCCACTGAAGCTTTCTTT. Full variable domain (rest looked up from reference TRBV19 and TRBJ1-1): DGGITQSPKYLFRKEGQNVTLSCEQNLNHDAMYWYRQDPGQGLRLIYYSQIVNDFQKGDIAEGYSVSREKKESFPLTVTSAQKNPTAFYLCASTFDHGRATEAFFGQGTRLTVV.

The CDR3 region has the DNA TGTGCCAGCAGTGAGGCCGACGGTGGTACGCAGTATTTT. Its protein product is CASSEADGGTQYF. This chain links TRBV25-1 with TRBJ2-3; no reliable D call. CDR1 is MGHDK, CDR2 SYGVNS, per germline. V shed 3 bases and J shed 8 bases, with 12 bases lying between them. The CDR3 extends over 13 amino acids.

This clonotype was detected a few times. The CDR3 sequence: CASRTTGRNSPLHF. The CDR3 coding sequence is TGTGCCAGCAGAACGACGGGAAGGAATTCACCCCTCCACTTT. The chain carries TRBV6-4 and TRBJ1-6; no firm D call. The V gene's germline CDR1 is MRHNA and CDR2 SNTAGT. The CDR3 has 14 amino acids. The V gene lost 6 bases and the J gene lost 7 bases, with 13 bases spanning the gap.

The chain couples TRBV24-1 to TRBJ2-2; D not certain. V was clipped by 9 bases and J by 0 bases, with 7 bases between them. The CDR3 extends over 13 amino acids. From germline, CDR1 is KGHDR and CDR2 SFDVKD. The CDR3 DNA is TGTGCCACCGCGACTGCGAACACCGGGGAGCTGTTTTTT. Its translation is CATATANTGELFF.

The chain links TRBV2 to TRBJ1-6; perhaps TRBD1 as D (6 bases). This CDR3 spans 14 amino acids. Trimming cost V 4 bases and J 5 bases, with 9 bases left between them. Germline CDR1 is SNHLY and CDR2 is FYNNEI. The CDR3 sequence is CASSGQADNSPLHF. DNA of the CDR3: TGTGCCAGCAGTGGACAGGCAGATAATTCACCCCTCCACTTT.

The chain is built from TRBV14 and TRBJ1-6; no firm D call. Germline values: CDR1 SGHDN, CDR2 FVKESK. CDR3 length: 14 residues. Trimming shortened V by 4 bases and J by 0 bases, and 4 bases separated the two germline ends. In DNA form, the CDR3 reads TGTGCCAGCAGCCTTAGCTCCTATAATTCACCCCTCCACTTT. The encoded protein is CASSLSSYNSPLHF.

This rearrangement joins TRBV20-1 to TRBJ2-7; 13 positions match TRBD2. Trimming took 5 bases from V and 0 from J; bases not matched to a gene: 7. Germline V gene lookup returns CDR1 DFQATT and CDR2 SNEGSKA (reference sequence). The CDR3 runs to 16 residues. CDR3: CSASGTSGASSYEQYV. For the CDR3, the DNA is TGCAGTGCTTCCGGGACTAGCGGGGCAAGCTCCTACGAGCAGTACGTC.

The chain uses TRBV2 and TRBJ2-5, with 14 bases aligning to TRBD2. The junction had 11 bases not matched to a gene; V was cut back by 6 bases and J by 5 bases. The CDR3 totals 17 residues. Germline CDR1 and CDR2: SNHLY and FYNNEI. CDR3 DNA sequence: TGTGCCAGCAGAGGGACTAGCGGGGGCGTGAGGGCGGAGACCCAGTACTTC. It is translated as CASRGTSGGVRAETQYF. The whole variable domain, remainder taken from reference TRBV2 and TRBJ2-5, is EPEVTQTPSHQVTQMGQEVILRCVPISNHLYFYWYRQILGQKVEFLVSFYNNEISEKSEIFDDQFSVERPDGSNFTLKIRSTKLEDSAMYFCASRGTSGGVRAETQYFGPGTRLLVL.

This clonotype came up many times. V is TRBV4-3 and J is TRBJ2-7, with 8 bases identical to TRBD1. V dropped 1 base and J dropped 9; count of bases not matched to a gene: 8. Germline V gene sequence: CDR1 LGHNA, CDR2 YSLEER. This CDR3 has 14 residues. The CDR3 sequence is CASSQAAGGSGQYF. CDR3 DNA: TGCGCCAGCAGCCAAGCGGCAGGGGGCTCGGGGCAGTACTTC.

Written as DNA, the CDR3 is TGCGCCAGCAGCTTGGTAGGGGGAAGCTCCTACGAGCAGTACTTC. This codes for CASSLVGGSSYEQYF. The chain joins TRBV5-1 to TRBJ2-7, with D perhaps matching TRBD1 (6 bases). Germline V lookup: CDR1 SGHRS, CDR2 YFSETQ. V shed 0 bases and J shed 0 bases, with 10 bases lying between them. The CDR3 has 15 amino acids.

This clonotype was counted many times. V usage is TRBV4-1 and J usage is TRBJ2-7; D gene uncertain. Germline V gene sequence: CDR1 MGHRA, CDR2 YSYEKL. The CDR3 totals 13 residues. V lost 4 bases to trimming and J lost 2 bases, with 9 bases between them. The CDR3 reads CASSPSPPYEQYF. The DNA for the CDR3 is TGCGCCAGCAGCCCGTCCCCCCCCTACGAGCAGTACTTC.